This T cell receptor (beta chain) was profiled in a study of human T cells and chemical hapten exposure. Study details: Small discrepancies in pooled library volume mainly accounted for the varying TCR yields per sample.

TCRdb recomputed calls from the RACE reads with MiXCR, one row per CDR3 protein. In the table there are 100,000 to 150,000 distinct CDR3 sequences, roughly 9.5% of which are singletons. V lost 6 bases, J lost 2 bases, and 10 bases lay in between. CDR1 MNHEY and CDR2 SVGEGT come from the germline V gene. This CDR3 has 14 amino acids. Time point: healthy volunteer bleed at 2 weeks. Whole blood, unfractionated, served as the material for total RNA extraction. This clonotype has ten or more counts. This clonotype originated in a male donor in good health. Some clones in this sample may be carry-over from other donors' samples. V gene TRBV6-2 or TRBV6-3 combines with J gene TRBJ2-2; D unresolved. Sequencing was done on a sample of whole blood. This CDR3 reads CASSEDGNTGELFF. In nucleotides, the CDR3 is TGTGCCAGCAGCGAAGACGGTAACACCGGGGAGCTGTTTTTT.